This TCR beta chain was recovered during a study of blood T cell repertoires in COVID-19. The CDR3 sequence is 16 residues long. Trimming took off 3 bases at V and 8 bases at J, with 22 bases between the two ends. Looked up from germline, CDR1 is KGHSH and CDR2 is LQKENI. In the original processing: Using reference gene primer amplification, nucleated cell counts were estimated. TCRdb's table, derived via immunoSEQ multiplex PCR, lists solely in-frame clones and lacks some. The V and J calls and clone size were taken over from that table, and D and trimming were inferred from the DNA. The data hold roughly 200,000 clones, with around four fifths observed a single time.

This TCR derives from an elderly woman with active or convalescent COVID-19. The chain employs TRBV18 and TRBJ1-2; no firm D call. The sequenced sample consisted of peripheral blood. In nucleotides, the CDR3 is TGTGCCAGCTCACCGAATGCTCTCACCGCGGGGTTCGGCTACACCTTC. This codes for CASSPNALTAGFGYTF.